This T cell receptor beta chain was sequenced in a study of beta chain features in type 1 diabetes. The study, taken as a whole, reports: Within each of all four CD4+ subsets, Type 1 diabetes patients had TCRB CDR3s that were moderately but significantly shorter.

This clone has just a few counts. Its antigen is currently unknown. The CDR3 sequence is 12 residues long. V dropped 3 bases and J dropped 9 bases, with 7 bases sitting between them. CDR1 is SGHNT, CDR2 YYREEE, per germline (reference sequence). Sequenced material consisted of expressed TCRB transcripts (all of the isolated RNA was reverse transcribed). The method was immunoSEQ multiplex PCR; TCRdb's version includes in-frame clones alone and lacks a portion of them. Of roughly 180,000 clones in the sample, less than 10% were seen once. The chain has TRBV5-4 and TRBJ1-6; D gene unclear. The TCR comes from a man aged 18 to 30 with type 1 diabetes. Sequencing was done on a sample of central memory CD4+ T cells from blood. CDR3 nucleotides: TGTGCCAGCAGCTCTTCAGTTTCACCCCTCCACTTT. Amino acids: CASSSSVSPLHF.